The 6 T cell receptor beta chains listed next were all sequenced from one sample in a study of T cells in Graves' hyperthyroidism and ophthalmopathy. From RNA transcripts, TCR beta CDR3 regions were amplified. Carried out on the TCR CDR3, a first-round RT-PCR used the HTBI primer set. A single record per CDR3 protein comes from TCRdb applying MiXCR to the multiplex PCR reads. The data show roughly 280,000 distinct CDR3 sequences, roughly 20% seen once. The sequenced material came from blood. These receptors were taken from a man aged 25 to 40 with Graves' ophthalmopathy.

The chain has TRBV11-3 and TRBJ2-1; 9 bases fit TRBD2. After removal of 5 bases from V and 4 bases from J, the junction contained 6 bases not matched to a gene. Per germline, CDR1 SGHNT and CDR2 YENEEA. CDR3 length: 15 amino acids. CDR3 in DNA: TGTGCCAGCAGCACGCGGGAGGGGGGTTACAATGAGCAGTTCTTC. This codes for CASSTREGGYNEQFF. Variable domain in full (rest from reference TRBV11-3 and TRBJ2-1): EAGVVQSPRYKIIEKKQPVAFWCNPISGHNTLYWYLQNLGQGPELLIRYENEEAVDDSQLPKDRFSAERLKGVDSTLKIQPAELGDSAVYLCASSTREGGYNEQFFGPGTRLTVL.

The rearrangement joins TRBV5-1 to TRBJ2-1; TRBD2 is a possible D gene (6 bases). This CDR3 region has 17 residues. Trimming left V 4 bases short and J 8 bases short, with 25 bases between. Germline V lookup: CDR1 SGHRS, CDR2 YFSETQ. The CDR3 DNA sequence: TGCGCCAGCAGCAGCCAAGGGACTTGCGGGGAATCGGATGAGCAGTTCTTC. It specifies CASSSQGTCGESDEQFF.

The sample holds many counts of this clonotype. The chain has TRBV28 and TRBJ2-7, with D hard to call. The germline V gene has CDR1 MDHEN and CDR2 SYDVKM. CDR3 length equals 12 residues. V lost 1 base and J 3 bases, leaving 4 bases between the germline ends. The CDR3 DNA sequence: TGTGCCAGCAGTTTATCACTCTACGAGCAGTACTTC. Encoded protein: CASSLSLYEQYF.

Ten or more counts support this clonotype. The chain combines TRBV28 with TRBJ1-1, with 8 bases fitting TRBD1. With V trimmed by 6 bases and J by 4 bases, 10 bases remained unmatched. The CDR3 is 15 residues long. In germline, CDR1 is MDHEN, CDR2 SYDVKM. CDR3 sequence (DNA): TGTGCCAGCAGACCACCACGGACAGGGAGCACTGAAGCTTTCTTT. Its translation is CASRPPRTGSTEAFF.

The table lists this clonotype with many counts. The chain has TRBV7-3 and TRBJ2-3; 8 bases fit TRBD1. Losses at the gene ends were 5 bases for V and 6 bases for J; bases not matched to a gene: 4. This CDR3 contains 13 residues. Germline CDR1 reads SGHTA; CDR2 reads FQGTGA. In DNA, the CDR3 is TGTGCCAGCAGCCGAAACAGGGGGGATACGCAGTATTTT. As protein: CASSRNRGDTQYF.

The gene calls are TRBV6-1 and TRBJ1-1; the D is unclear. The germline CDR1 and CDR2 sequences are MNHNS and SASEGT. This CDR3 spans 14 amino acids. V was cut by 7 bases and J by 0 bases, with 12 bases left in between. CDR3 amino acids: CASKLGVLNTEAFF. In DNA form, the CDR3 reads TGTGCCAGCAAGCTCGGGGTACTGAACACTGAAGCTTTCTTT.